What follows describes a single TCR beta chain. Random hexamers were used to reverse transcribe the RNA input (0.5 to 1 ug). TCRdb ran MiXCR on the immunoSEQ multiplex PCR reads and lists one entry per CDR3 protein. The table includes about 300,000 distinct CDR3 sequences, about nine tenths detected once. This entry is derived from a study of CD8 T cells in Susac syndrome. J gave up 7 bases and V 5 bases, and 3 bases lay outside the gene matches. The germline V gene has CDR1 DFQATT and CDR2 SNEGSKA (reference sequence). This CDR3 is built from 11 residues. The multiple sclerosis control group comprised treatment-naive patients with stable or active relapsing-remitting disease.

The sequence was obtained from a human donor with multiple sclerosis. The source material was CD8+ T cells from PBMCs. The chain recombines TRBV20-1 with TRBJ2-7; 9 bases align to TRBD2. In DNA, the CDR3 is TGCAGTGCTTCGACTAGCGGTGAGCAGTACTTC. Translated: CSASTSGEQYF.